This entry lists 13 T cell receptor beta chains sequenced from one sample in a study of control samples from healthy donors and cancer patients (TCRdb year 2020). Libraries were made using the immunoSEQ multiplex PCR assay. TCRdb retrieved this table from immuneACCESS and kept in-frame rearrangements only. Not all clones are present; in checked studies, unresolved V genes account for under half, and no reason is known for the remainder. This sample lists fewer than 200,000 clones; approximately 90% were detected once. The ten largest clones add up to roughly 1.5% of the sample. What was sequenced was blood. The receptors here all came from a young man in good health.

J is TRBJ2-2 and V is TRBV24-1, with a weak D call TRBD2 (5 bases). The germline gives CDR1 KGHDR, CDR2 SFDVKD. The ends were cut back, 5 bases at V and 0 bases at J, with 9 bases in the middle. This CDR3 spans 15 amino acids. The CDR3 loop is CATSGGGANTGELFF. CDR3 sequence (DNA): TGTGCCACCAGTGGAGGAGGTGCGAACACCGGGGAGCTGTTTTTT.

The genes are TRBV30 and TRBJ2-6, with D tentatively TRBD2 (7 bases). This CDR3 contains 17 residues. V was cut by 4 bases and J by 0 bases, with 16 bases left in between. CDR1 is GTSNPN and CDR2 is SVGIG in the germline V gene (reference sequence). CDR3: CAWTPRAGASGANVLTF. The CDR3 DNA reads as TGTGCCTGGACACCCAGGGCGGGGGCCTCTGGGGCCAACGTCCTGACTTTC.

V is TRBV29-1 and J is TRBJ2-7, with 7 bases that match TRBD1. In germline, CDR1 is SQVTM, CDR2 ANQGSEA. The CDR3 contains 13 residues. V gave up 1 base and J gave up 3 bases; unmatched junction bases: 3. Here the CDR3 reads CSVEGRDSYEQYF. The CDR3 DNA reads as TGCAGCGTTGAAGGCCGGGACAGCTACGAGCAGTACTTC.

The chain uses TRBV3-1 (or the pseudogene TRBV3-2) and TRBJ2-1; TRBD2 matches 7 bases. V gave up 3 bases and J gave up 6 bases; unmatched junction bases: 8. The germline gives CDR1 LGHDT, CDR2 YNNKEL (reference sequence). The CDR3 consists of 15 residues. The CDR3 protein is CASSQGGGPINEQFF. As DNA, the CDR3 is TGTGCCAGCAGCCAGGGGGGGGGACCAATCAATGAGCAGTTCTTC.

The chain couples TRBV7-9 to TRBJ1-1; unclear D gene. CDR1 SEHNR and CDR2 FQNEAQ come from the germline V gene (reference sequence). This CDR3 contains 14 residues. Trimming left V 3 bases short and J 1 base short, with 9 bases between. CDR3 sequence (DNA): TGTGCCAGCAGCTTCGGTGGGCCGAACACTGAAGCTTTCTTT. This encodes CASSFGGPNTEAFF.

The chain links TRBV7-8 to TRBJ1-1; D ambiguous. This CDR3 is built from 13 residues. Germline V gene sequence: CDR1 SGHVS, CDR2 FQNEAQ. V shed 0 bases and J shed 8 bases, with 10 bases lying between them. The CDR3 here is CASSLAAGIEAFF. CDR3 nucleotides: TGTGCCAGCAGCTTAGCGGCGGGGATAGAAGCTTTCTTT.

This sequence joins TRBV19 and TRBJ2-7; tentatively, D is TRBD1 (5 bases). V lost 3 bases and J lost 1, with 10 bases in between. Germline V gene lookup returns CDR1 LNHDA and CDR2 SQIVND (reference sequence). The CDR3 has 14 residues. Here the CDR3 reads CASSMTDGSYEQYF. DNA for the CDR3: TGTGCCAGTAGTATGACAGACGGGTCCTACGAGCAGTACTTC.

The CDR3 loop is CASSIGRLTGLGQPQHF. CDR3 bases: TGTGCCAGTAGTATAGGGAGGTTGACCGGATTAGGTCAGCCCCAGCATTTT. V usage is TRBV19 and J usage is TRBJ1-5; no reliable D call. This CDR3 has 17 amino acids. Germline loops: CDR1 LNHDA, CDR2 SQIVND (reference sequence). The ends were cut back, 1 base at V and 6 bases at J, with 19 bases in the middle.

CDR3 nucleotide sequence: TGTGCCAGCAGTCCTTGGACAGGGGCGGGCTATGGCTACACCTTC. This codes for CASSPWTGAGYGYTF. The V call is TRBV28, the J call TRBJ1-2; 9 nucleotides line up with TRBD1. V was clipped by 5 bases and J by 4 bases; unmatched bases: 8. The CDR3 contains 15 residues. The germline gives CDR1 MDHEN, CDR2 SYDVKM.

This chain connects TRBV14 to TRBJ1-2; D gene unclear. Germline-derived CDR1 and CDR2 are SGHDN and FVKESK. V was clipped by 0 bases and J by 0 bases, with 8 bases between them. The CDR3 has 15 residues. DNA for the CDR3: TGTGCCAGCAGCCAAGATCTCTCAGCTAACTATGGCTACACCTTC. Translated: CASSQDLSANYGYTF.

CDR3 bases: TGCGCCAGCAGCTTGGCCGGATTAGGGCAGGGGGCCGACGAGCAGTACTTC. Translating it yields CASSLAGLGQGADEQYF. This sequence joins TRBV5-1 and TRBJ2-7, with 8 bases matching TRBD1. Germline trimming cut 0 bases from V and 5 bases from J; bases unmatched to any gene: 13. Germline V gene sequence: CDR1 SGHRS, CDR2 YFSETQ. The CDR3 spans 17 residues.

This rearrangement joins TRBV10-3 to TRBJ2-7; 7 nucleotides align to TRBD2. V lost 10 bases and J lost 0; bases outside the gene matches: 6. Germline V gene data show CDR1 as ENHRY and CDR2 as SYGVKD. This CDR3 has 13 residues. CDR3 protein: CATLGGDSYEQYF. In DNA, the CDR3 is TGTGCCACCCTGGGGGGGGACTCCTACGAGCAGTACTTC.

In this sample, this clone turned up a few times. This chain links TRBV28 with TRBJ2-5; 11 bases align to TRBD2. This CDR3 is built from 15 residues. V was pared by 3 bases and J by 5 bases, with 5 bases of the junction left unmatched. Germline loops: CDR1 MDHEN, CDR2 SYDVKM. The CDR3 DNA follows: TGTGCCAGCAGTTTTAGCGGGAGGGGGGCGGAGACCCAGTACTTC. Translated: CASSFSGRGAETQYF.